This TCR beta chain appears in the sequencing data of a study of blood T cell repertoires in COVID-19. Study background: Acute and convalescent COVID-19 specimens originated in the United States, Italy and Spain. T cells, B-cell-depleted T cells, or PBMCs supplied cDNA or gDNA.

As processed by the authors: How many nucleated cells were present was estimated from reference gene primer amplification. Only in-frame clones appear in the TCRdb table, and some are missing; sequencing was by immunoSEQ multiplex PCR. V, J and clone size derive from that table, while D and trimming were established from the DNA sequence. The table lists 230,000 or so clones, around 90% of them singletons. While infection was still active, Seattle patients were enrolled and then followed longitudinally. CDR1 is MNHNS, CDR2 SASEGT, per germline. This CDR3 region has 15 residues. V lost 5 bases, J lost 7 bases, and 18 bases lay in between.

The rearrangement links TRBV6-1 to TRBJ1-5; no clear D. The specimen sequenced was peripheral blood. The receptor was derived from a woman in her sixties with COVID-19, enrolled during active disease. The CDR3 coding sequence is TGTGCCAGCAGTTTCCCAAACGAGGGTTGGCAGCCCCAGCATTTT. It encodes CASSFPNEGWQPQHF.